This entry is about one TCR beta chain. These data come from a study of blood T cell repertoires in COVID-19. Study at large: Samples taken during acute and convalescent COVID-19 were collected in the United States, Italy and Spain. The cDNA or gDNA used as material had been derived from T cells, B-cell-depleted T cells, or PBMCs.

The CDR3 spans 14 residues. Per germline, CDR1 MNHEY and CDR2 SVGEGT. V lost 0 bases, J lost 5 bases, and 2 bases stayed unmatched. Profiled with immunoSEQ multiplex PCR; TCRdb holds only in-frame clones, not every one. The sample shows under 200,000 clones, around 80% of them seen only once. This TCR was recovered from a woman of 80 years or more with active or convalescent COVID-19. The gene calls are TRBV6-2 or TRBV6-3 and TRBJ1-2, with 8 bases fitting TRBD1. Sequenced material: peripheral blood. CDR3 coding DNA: TGTGCCAGCAGTTACTCCAGGGGGCTATATGGCTACACCTTC. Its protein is CASSYSRGLYGYTF.